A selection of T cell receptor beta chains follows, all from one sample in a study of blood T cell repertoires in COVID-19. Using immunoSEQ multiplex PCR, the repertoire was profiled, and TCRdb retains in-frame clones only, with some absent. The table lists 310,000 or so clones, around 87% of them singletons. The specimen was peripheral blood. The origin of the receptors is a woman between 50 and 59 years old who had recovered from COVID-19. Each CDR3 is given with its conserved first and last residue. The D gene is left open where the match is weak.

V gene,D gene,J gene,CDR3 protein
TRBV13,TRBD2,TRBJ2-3,CASSPSGLGGTDTQYF
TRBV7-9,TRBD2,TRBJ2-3,CASGLAGNSNTQYF
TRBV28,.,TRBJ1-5,CASSNLLGTYSNQPQHF
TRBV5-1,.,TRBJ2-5,CASSLAAEQETQYF
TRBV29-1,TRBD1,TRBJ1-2,CSGGDRGNGYTF
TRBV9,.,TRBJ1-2,CASSVETARSGYTF
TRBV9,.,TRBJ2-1,CASSTTGTPYNEQFF
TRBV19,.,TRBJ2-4,CASSPYKNIQYF
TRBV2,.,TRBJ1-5,CASRPDRPYQPQHF
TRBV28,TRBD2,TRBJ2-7,CASTLGTSGTYEQYF
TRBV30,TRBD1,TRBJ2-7,CAWCLTGLSYEQYF
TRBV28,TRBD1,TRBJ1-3,CASSFLQGAPGNTIYF
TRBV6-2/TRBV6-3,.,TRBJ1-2,CASSHSQGNGYTF
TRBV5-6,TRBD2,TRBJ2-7,CASSLGGLADREQYF
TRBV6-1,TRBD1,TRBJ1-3,CASSGALGTERNTIYF
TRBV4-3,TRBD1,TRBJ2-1,CASSPPGTGSYNEQFF
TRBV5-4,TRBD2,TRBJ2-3,CASTAGGAGTDTQYF
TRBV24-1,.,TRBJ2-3,CATPRGGTESPDTQYF
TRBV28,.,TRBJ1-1,CASSSFTVNTEAFF
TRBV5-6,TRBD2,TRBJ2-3,CASSWGARIAGESDTQYF